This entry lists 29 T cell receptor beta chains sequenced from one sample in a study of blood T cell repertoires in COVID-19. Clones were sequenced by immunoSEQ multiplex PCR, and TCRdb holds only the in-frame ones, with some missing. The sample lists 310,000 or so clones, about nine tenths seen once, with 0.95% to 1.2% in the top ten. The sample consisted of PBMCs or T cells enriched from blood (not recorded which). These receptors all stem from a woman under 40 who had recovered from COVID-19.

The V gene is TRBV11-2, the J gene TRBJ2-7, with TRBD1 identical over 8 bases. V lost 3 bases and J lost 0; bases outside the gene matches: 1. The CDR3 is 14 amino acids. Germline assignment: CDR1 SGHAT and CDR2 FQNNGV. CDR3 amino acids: CASSLGQASYEQYF. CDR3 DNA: TGTGCCAGCAGCTTGGGACAGGCCTCCTACGAGCAGTACTTC.

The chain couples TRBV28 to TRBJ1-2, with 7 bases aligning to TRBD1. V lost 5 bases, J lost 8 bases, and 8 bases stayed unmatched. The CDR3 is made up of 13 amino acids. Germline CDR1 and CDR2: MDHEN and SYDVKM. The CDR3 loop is CASSPGGRYGYTF. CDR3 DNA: TGTGCCAGCAGTCCAGGGGGGAGGTACGGCTACACCTTC.

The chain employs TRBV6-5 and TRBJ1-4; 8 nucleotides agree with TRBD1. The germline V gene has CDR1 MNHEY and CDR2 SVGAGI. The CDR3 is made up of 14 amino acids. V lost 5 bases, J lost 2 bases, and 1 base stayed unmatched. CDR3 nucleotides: TGTGCCAGCAGTCGACAGGGGACTAATGAAAAACTGTTTTTT. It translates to CASSRQGTNEKLFF.

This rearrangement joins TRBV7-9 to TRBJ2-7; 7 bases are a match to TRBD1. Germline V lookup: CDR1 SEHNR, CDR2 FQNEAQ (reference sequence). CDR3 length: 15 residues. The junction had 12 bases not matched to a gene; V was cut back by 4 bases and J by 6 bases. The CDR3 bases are TGTGCCAGCAGCTCGCGACAGGGTGGTTCGAGCGAGCAGTACTTC. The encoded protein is CASSSRQGGSSEQYF.

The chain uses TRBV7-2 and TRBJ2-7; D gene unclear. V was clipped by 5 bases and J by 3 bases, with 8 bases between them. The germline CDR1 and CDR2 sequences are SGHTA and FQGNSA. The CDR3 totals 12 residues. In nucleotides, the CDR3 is TGTGCCAGCAGCCTTACGGGCTACGAGCAGTACTTC. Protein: CASSLTGYEQYF.

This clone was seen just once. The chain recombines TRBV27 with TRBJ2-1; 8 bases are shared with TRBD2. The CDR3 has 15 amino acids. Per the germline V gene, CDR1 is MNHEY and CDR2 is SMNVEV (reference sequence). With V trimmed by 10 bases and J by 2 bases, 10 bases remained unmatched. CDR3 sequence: CATLSLAGPYNEQFF. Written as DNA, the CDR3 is TGTGCCACATTATCCTTAGCGGGGCCCTACAATGAGCAGTTCTTC.

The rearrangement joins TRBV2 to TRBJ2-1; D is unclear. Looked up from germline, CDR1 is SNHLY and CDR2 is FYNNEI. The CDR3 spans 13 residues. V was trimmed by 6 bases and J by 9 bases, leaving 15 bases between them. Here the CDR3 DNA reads TGTGCCAGCAGCTCCAAGGTGGGCCCTGAGCAGTTCTTC. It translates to CASSSKVGPEQFF.

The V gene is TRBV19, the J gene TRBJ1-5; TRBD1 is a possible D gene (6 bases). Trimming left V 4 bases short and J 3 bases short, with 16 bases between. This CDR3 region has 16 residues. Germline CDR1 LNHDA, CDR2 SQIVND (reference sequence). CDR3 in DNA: TGTGCCAGTAGTACACTCCCGACAGGCCCCAATCAGCCCCAGCATTTT. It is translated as CASSTLPTGPNQPQHF.

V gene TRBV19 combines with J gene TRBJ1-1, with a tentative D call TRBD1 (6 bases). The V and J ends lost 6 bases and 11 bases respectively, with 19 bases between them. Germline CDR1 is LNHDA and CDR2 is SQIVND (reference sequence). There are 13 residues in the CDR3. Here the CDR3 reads CASRDRDDLLAFF. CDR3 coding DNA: TGTGCCAGTAGGGACAGAGATGACCTTTTGGCTTTCTTT. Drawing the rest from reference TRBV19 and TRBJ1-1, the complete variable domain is DGGITQSPKYLFRKEGQNVTLSCEQNLNHDAMYWYRQDPGQGLRLIYYSQIVNDFQKGDIAEGYSVSREKKESFPLTVTSAQKNPTAFYLCASRDRDDLLAFFGQGTRLTVV.

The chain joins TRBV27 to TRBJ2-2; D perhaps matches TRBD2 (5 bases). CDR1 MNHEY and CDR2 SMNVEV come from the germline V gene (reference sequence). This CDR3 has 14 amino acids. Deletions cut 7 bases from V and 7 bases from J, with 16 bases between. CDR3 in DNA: TGTGCCAGCACCTGGATTTCCGGGATCGGGGAGCTGTTTTTT. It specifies CASTWISGIGELFF.

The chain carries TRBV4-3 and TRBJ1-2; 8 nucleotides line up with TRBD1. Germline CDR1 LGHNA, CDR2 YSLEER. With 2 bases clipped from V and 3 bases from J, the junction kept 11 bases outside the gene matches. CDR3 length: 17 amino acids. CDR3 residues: CASSQSGGAFFHYGYTF. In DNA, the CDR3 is TGCGCCAGCAGCCAATCAGGGGGCGCTTTCTTTCACTATGGCTACACCTTC.

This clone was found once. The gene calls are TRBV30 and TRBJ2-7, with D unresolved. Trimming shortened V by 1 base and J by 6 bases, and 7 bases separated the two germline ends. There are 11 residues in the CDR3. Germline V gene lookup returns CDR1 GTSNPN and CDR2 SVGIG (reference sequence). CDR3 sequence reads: CAWSELREQYF. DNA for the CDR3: TGTGCCTGGAGTGAACTACGCGAGCAGTACTTC.

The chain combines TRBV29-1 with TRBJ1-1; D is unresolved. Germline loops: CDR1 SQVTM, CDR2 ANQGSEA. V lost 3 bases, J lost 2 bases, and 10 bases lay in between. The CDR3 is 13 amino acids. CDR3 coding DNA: TGCAGCGTTGATCCTGGAGTTAACACTGAAGCTTTCTTT. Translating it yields CSVDPGVNTEAFF.

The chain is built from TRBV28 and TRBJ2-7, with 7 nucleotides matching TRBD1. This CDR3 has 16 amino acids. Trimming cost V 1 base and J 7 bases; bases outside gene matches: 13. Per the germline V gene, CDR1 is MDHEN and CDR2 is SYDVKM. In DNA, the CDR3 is TGTGCCAGCAGTTTATTGGACAGGCGCAATCGGGATGAGCAGTACTTC. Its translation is CASSLLDRRNRDEQYF. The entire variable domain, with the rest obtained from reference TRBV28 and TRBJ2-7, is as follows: DVKVTQSSRYLVKRTGEKVFLECVQDMDHENMFWYRQDPGLGLRLIYFSYDVKMKEKGDIPEGYSVSREKKERFSLILESASTNQTSMYLCASSLLDRRNRDEQYFGPGTRLTVT.

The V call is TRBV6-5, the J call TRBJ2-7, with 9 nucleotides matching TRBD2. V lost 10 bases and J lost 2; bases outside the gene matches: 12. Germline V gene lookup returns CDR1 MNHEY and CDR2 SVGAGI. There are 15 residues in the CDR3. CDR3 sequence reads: CAIARRSGSTYEQYF. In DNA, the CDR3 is TGTGCCATCGCACGGCGTAGCGGGAGTACCTACGAGCAGTACTTC.

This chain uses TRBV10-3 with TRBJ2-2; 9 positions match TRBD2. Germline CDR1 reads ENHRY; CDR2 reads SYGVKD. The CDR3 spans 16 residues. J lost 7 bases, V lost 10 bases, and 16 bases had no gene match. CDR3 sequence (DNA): TGTGCCACCGCGGACTGGCGGGAGGGCCTGGGCGGGGAGCTGTTTTTT. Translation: CATADWREGLGGELFF.

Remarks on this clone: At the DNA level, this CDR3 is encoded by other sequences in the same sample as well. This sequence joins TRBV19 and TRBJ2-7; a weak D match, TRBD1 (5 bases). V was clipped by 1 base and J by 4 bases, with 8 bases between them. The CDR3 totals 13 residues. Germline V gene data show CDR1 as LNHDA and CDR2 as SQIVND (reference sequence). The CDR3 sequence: CASSIGQGYEQYF. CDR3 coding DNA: TGTGCCAGTAGTATAGGGCAGGGATACGAGCAGTACTTC.

The CDR3 bases are TGTGCCAGCAGTCCCCGGGGTTTAGAGACCCAGTACTTC. Protein sequence: CASSPRGLETQYF. J is TRBJ2-5 and V is TRBV27; weak D call: TRBD2 (5 bases). The V gene lost 5 bases and the J gene lost 4 bases, with 11 bases spanning the gap. Germline V gene sequence: CDR1 MNHEY, CDR2 SMNVEV (reference sequence). CDR3 length: 13 residues.

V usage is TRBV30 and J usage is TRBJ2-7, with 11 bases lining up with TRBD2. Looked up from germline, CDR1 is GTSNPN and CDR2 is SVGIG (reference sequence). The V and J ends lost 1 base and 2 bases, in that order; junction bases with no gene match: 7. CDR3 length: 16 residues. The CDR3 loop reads CAWSELRLAGTYEQYF. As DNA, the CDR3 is TGTGCCTGGAGTGAATTGCGACTAGCGGGAACCTACGAGCAGTACTTC. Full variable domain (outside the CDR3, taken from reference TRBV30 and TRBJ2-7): SQTIHQWPATLVQPVGSPLSLECTVEGTSNPNLYWYRQAAGRGLQLLFYSVGIGQISSEVPQNLSASRPQDRQFILSSKKLLLSDSGFYLCAWSELRLAGTYEQYFGPGTRLTVT.

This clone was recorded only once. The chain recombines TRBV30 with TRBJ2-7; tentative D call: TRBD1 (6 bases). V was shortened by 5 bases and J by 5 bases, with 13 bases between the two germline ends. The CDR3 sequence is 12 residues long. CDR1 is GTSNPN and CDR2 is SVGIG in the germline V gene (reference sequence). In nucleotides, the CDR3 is TGTGCCTGGGGTTTCAGGGGCAACGAGCAGTACTTC. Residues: CAWGFRGNEQYF.

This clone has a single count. The CDR3 reads CASSPPLTGVGNTIYF. The CDR3, as DNA: TGTGCCAGCAGCCCACCCCTAACAGGGGTTGGAAACACCATATATTTT. The chain recombines TRBV28 with TRBJ1-3, with 7 bases aligning to TRBD1. In germline, CDR1 is MDHEN, CDR2 SYDVKM. The CDR3 loop spans 16 amino acids. V shed 6 bases, J shed 3 bases, and the junction held 11 bases outside the gene matches.

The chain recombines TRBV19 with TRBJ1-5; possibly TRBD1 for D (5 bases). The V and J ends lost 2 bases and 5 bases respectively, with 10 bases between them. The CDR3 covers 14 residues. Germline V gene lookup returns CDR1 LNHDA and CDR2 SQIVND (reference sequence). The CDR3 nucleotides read TGTGCCAGTAGTATACTGGGGGGGGATCAGCCCCAGCATTTT. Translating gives CASSILGGDQPQHF.

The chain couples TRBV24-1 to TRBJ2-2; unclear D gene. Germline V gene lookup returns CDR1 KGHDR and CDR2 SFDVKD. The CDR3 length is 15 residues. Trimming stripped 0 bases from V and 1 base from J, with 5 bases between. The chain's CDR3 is CATSDLGQNTGELFF. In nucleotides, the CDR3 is TGTGCCACCAGTGATTTGGGGCAGAACACCGGGGAGCTGTTTTTT.

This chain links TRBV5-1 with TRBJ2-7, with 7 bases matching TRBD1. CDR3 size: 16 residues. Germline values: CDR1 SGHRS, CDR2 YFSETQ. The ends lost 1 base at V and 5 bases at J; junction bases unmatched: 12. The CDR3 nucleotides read TGCGCCAGCAGCTTGACTCGACAGGGTGCTCGCCACGAGCAGTACTTC. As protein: CASSLTRQGARHEQYF.

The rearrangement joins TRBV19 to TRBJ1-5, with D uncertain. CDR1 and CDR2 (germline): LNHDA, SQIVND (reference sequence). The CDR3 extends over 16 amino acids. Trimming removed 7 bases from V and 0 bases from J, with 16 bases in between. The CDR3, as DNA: TGTGCCAGTATCCTCTCAGGAGGATATAGCAATCAGCCCCAGCATTTT. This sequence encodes CASILSGGYSNQPQHF.

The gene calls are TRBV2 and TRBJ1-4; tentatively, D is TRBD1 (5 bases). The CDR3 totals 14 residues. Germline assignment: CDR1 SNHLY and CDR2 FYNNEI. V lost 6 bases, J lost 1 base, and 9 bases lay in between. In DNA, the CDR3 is TGTGCCAGCAGAGCAGGGAAAACTAATGAAAAACTGTTTTTT. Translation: CASRAGKTNEKLFF.

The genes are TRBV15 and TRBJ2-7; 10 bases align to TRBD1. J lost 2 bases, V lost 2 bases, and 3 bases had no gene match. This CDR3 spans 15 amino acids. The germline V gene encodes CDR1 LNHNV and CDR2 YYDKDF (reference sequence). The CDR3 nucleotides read TGTGCCACCAGCAGACCCGGGACAGGGGCCTACGAGCAGTACTTC. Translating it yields CATSRPGTGAYEQYF.

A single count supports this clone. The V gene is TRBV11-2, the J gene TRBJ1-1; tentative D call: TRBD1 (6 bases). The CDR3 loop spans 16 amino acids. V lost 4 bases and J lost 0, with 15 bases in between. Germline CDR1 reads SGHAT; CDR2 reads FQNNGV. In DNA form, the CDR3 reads TGTGCCAGCAGCTCCGGGGGGGCGGGGATGAACACTGAAGCTTTCTTT. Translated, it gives CASSSGGAGMNTEAFF.

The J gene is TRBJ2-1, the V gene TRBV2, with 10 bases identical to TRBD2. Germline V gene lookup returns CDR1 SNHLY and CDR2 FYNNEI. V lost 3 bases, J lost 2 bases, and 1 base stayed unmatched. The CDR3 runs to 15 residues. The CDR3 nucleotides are TGTGCCAGCAGTGATACTAGCGGGGCCTACAATGAGCAGTTCTTC. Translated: CASSDTSGAYNEQFF.